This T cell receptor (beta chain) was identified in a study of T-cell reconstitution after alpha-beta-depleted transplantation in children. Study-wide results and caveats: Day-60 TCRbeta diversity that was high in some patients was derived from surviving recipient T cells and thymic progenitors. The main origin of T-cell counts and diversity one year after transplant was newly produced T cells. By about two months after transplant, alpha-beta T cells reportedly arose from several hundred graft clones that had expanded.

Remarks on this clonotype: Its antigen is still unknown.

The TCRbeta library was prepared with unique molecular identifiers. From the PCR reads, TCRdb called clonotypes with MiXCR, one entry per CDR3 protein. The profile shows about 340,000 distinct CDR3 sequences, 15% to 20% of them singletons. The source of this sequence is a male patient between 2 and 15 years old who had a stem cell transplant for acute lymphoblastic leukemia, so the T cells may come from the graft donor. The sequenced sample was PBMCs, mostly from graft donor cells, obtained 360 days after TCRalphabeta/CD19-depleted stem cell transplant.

The CDR3 loop is CASSRLAVTRETQYF. Here the CDR3 DNA reads TGTGCCAGCAGTAGACTAGCGGTCACCCGAGAGACCCAGTACTTC. This chain uses TRBV28 with TRBJ2-5; TRBD2 aligns across 9 bases. V was pared by 5 bases and J by 4 bases, with 8 bases of the junction left unmatched. The CDR3 has 15 amino acids. Germline CDR1 reads MDHEN; CDR2 reads SYDVKM.